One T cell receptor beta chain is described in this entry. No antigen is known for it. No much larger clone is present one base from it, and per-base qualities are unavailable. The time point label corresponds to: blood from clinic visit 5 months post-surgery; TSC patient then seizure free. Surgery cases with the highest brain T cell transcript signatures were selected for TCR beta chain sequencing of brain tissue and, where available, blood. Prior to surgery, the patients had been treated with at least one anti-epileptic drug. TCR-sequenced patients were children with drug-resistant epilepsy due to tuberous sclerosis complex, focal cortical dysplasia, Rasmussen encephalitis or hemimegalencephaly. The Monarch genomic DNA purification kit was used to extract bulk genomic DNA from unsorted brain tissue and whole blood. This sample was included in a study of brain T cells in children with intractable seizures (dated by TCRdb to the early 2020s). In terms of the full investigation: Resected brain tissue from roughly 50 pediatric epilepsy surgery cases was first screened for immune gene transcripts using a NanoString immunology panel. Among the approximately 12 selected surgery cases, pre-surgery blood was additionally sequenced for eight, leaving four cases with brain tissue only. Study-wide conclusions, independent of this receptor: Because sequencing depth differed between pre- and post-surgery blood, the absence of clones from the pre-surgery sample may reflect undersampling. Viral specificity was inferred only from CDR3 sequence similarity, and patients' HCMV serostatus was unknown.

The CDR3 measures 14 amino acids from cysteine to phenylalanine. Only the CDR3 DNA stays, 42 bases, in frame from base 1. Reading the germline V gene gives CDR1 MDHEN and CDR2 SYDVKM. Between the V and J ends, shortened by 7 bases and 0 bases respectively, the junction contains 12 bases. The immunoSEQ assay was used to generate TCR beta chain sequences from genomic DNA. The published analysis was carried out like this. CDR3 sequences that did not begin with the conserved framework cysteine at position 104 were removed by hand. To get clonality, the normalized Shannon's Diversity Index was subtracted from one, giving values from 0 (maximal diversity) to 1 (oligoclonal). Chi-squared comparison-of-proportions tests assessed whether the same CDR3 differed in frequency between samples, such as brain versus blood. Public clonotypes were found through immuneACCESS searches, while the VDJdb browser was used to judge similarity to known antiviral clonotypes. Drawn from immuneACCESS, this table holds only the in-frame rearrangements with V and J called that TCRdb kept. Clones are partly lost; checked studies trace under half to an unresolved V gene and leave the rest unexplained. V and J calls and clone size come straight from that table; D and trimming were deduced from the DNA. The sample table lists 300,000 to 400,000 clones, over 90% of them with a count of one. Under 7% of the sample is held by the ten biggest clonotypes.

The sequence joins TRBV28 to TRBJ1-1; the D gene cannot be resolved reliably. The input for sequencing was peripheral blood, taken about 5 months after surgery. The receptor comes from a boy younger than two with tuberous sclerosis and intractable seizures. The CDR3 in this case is CASNMLRMNTEAFF. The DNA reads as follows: TGTGCCAGCAACATGCTACGCATGAACACTGAAGCTTTCTTT.